This T cell receptor beta chain was identified in a study of tumor and adjacent non-tumor tissue in lung cancer. This clonotype turned up a few times. Its antigen is undetermined. This may stem from a read error, because a much larger clone lies one nucleotide away. The template was RNA from unsorted bulk tissue. The normal lung tissue was taken more than 3 cm from the tumor edge. Three rounds of nested PCR, following a modified ARM-PCR protocol, produced the TCRbeta library. MiXCR, applied by TCRdb to the multiplex PCR reads, yields one record per CDR3 protein. The repertoire holds 81,000 or so distinct CDR3 sequences, with approximately 80% as singletons. The CDR3 sequence is 13 residues long. Per germline, CDR1 LGHNA and CDR2 YSLEER. Overall study results and limits: In normal lung, the top 100 clones were significantly more dominant than in tumor.

The receptor comes from a man in his 60s with non-small cell lung cancer. The V call is TRBV4-3, the J call TRBJ1-1; D perhaps matches TRBD1 (6 bases). Sample: distant non-tumor lung tissue. The chain's CDR3 is CTSGTGSNTEAFF. The DNA for the CDR3 is TGCACCAGCGGTACAGGGTCGAACACTGAAGCTTTCTTT.